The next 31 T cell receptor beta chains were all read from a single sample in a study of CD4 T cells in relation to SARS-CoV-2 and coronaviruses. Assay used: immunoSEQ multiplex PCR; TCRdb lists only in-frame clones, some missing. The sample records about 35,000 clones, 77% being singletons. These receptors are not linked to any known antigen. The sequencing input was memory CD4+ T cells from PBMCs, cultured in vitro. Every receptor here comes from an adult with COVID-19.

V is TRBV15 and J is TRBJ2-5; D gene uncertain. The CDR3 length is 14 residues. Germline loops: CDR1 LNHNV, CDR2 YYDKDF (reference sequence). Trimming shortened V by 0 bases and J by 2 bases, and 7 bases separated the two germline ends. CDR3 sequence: CATSRDGQQETQYF. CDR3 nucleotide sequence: TGTGCCACCAGCAGAGATGGGCAGCAAGAGACCCAGTACTTC.

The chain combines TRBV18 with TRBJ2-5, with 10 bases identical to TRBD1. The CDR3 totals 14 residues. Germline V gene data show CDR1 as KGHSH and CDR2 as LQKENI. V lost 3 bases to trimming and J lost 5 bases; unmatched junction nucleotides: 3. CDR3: CASSPGTGEETQYF. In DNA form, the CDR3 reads TGTGCCAGCTCACCCGGGACAGGGGAGGAGACCCAGTACTTC.

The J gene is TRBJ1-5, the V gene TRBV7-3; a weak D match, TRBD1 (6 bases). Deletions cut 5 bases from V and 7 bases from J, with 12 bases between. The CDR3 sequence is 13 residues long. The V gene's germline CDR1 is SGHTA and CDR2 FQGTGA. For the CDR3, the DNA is TGTGCCAGCAGCAAAGGGGGAGGGCAGCCCCAGCATTTT. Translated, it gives CASSKGGGQPQHF.

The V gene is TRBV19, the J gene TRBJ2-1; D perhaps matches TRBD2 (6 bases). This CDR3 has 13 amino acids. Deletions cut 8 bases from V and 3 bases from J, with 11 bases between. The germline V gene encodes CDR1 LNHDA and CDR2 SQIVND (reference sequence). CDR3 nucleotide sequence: TGTGCCAGTTCCTCGGGAGTCTACAATGAGCAGTTCTTC. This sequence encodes CASSSGVYNEQFF.

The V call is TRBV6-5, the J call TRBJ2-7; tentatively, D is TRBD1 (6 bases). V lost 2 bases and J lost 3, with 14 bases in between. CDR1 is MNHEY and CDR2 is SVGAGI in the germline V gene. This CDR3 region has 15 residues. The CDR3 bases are TGTGCCAGCAGTTACCCCCGGCAGGGGATCTACGAGCAGTACTTC. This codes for CASSYPRQGIYEQYF.

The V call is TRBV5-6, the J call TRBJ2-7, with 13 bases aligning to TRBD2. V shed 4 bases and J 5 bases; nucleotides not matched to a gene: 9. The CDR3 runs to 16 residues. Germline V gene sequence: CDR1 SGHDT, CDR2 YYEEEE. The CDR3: CASSLRTSGSRNEQYF. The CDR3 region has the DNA TGTGCCAGCAGCCTGAGGACTAGCGGGAGTCGGAACGAGCAGTACTTC. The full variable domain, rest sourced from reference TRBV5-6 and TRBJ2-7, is DAGVTQSPTHLIKTRGQQVTLRCSPKSGHDTVSWYQQALGQGPQFIFQYYEEEERQRGNFPDRFSGHQFPNYSSELNVNALLLGDSALYLCASSLRTSGSRNEQYFGPGTRLTVT.

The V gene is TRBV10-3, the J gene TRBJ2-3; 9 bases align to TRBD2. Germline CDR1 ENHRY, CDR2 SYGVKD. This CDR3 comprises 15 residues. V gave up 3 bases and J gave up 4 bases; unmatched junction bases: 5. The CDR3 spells CAISEIAGAADTQYF. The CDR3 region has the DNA TGTGCCATCAGTGAAATAGCGGGAGCAGCAGATACGCAGTATTTT.

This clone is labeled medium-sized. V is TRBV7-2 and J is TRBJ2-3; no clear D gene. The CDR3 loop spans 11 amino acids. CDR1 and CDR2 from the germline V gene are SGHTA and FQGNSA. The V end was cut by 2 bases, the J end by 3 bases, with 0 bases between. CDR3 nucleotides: TGTGCCAGCAGCTTAACAGATACGCAGTATTTT. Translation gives CASSLTDTQYF.

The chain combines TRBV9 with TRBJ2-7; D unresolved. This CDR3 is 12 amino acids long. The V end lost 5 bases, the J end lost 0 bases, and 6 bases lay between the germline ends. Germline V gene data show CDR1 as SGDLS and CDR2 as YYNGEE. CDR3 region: CASSPSSYEQYF. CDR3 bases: TGTGCCAGCAGTCCGAGCTCCTACGAGCAGTACTTC.

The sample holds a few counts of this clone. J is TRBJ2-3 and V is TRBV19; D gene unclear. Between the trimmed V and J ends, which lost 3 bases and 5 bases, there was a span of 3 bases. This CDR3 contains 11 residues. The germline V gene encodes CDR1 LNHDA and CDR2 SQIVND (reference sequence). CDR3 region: CASSMGDTQYF. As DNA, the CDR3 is TGTGCCAGTAGTATGGGAGATACGCAGTATTTT.

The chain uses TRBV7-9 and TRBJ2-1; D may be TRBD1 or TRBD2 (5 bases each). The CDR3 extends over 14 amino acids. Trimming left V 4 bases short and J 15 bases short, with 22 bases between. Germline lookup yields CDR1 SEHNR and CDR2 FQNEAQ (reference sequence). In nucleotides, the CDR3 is TGTGCCAGCAGCTCGTATACCGGGACCCTCCAGCTGTTCTTC. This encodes CASSSYTGTLQLFF.

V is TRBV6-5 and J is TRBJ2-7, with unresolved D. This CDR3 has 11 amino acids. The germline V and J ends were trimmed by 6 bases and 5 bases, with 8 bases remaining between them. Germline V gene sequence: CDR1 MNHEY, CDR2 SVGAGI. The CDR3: CASSPNDEQYF. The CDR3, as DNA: TGTGCCAGCAGCCCGAATGACGAGCAGTACTTC.

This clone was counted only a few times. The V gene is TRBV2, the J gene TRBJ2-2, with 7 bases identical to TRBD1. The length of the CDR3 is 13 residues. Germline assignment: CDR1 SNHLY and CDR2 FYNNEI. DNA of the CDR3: TGTGGCTCTGGACAGGAGAACACCGGGGAGCTGTTTTTT. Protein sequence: CGSGQENTGELFF.

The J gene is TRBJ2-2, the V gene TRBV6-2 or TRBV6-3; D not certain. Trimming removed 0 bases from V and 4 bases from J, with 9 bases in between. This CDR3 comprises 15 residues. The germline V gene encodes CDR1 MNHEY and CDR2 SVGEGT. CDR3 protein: CASSYSSPGTGELFF. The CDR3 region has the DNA TGTGCCAGCAGTTACTCGTCCCCCGGCACCGGGGAGCTGTTTTTT.

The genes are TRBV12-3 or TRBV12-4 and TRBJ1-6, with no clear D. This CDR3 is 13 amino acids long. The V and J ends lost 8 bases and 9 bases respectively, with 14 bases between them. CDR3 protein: CASSLYLGSPLHF. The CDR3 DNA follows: TGTGCCAGCTCGCTATACCTTGGTTCACCCCTCCACTTT.

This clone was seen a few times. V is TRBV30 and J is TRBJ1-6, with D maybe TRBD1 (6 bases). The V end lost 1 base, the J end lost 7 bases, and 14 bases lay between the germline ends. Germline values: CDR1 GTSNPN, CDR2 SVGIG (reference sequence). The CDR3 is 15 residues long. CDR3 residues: CAWSGWDGTNSPLHF. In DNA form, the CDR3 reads TGTGCCTGGAGTGGGTGGGACGGGACAAATTCACCCCTCCACTTT.

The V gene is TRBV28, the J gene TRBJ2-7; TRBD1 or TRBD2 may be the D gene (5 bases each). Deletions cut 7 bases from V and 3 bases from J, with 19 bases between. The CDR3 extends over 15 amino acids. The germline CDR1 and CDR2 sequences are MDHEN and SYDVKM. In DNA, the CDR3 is TGTGCCAGCAAAAGTACCGGGACGGGGAGCTACGAGCAGTACTTC. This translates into CASKSTGTGSYEQYF. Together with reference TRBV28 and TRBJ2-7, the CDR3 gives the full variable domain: DVKVTQSSRYLVKRTGEKVFLECVQDMDHENMFWYRQDPGLGLRLIYFSYDVKMKEKGDIPEGYSVSREKKERFSLILESASTNQTSMYLCASKSTGTGSYEQYFGPGTRLTVT.

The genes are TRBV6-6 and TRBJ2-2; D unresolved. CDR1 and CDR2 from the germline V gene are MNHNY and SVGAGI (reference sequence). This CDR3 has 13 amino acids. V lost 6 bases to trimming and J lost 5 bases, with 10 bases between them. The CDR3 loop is CASSYRRTGELFF. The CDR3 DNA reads TGTGCCAGCAGCTACCGGCGGACCGGGGAGCTGTTTTTT.

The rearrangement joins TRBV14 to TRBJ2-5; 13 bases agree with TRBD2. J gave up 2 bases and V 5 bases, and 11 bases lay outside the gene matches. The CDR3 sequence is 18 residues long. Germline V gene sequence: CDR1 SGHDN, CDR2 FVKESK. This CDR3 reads CASSFRRTSGRVQETQYF. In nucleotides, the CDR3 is TGTGCCAGCAGCTTCCGTAGAACTAGCGGGAGGGTACAAGAGACCCAGTACTTC.

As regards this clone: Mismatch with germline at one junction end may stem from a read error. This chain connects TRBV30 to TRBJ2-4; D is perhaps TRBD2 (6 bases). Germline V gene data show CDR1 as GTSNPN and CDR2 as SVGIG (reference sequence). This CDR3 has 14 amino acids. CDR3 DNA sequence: TGTGCCTGGAGATCCGGGGGAGCCCAAAACATTCAGTACTTC. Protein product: CAWRSGGAQNIQYF.

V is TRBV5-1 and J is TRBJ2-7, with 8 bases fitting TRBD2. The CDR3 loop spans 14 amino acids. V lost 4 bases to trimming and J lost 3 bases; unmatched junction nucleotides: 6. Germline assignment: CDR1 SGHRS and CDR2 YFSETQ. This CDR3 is CASSPDRGGYEQYF. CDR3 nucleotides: TGCGCCAGCAGCCCGGACCGGGGGGGCTACGAGCAGTACTTC.

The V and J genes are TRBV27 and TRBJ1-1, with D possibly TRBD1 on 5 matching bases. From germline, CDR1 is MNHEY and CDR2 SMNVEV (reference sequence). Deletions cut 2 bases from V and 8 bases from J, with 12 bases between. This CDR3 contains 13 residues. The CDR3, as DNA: TGTGCCAGCAGTTTAAGGGGACCCACCGAAGCTTTCTTT. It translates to CASSLRGPTEAFF.

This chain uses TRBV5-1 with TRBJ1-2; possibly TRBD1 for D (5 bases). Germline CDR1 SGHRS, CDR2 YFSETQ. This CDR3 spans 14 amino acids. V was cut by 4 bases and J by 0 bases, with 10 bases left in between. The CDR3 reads CASSGALTNYGYTF. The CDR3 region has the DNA TGCGCCAGCAGCGGGGCATTGACTAACTATGGCTACACCTTC.

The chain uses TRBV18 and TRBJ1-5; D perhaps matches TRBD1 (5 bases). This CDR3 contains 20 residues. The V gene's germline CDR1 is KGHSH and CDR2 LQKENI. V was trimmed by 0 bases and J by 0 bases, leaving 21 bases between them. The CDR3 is CASSPPLGGQGFDSNQPQHF. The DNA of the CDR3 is TGTGCCAGCTCACCACCGCTTGGGGGTCAGGGTTTCGATAGCAATCAGCCCCAGCATTTT.

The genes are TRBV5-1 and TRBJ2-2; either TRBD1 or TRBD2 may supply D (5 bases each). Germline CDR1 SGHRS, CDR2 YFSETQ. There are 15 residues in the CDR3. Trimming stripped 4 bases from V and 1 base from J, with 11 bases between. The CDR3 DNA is TGCGCCAGCAGCCGGGACCAGGTGAACACCGGGGAGCTGTTTTTT. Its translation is CASSRDQVNTGELFF.

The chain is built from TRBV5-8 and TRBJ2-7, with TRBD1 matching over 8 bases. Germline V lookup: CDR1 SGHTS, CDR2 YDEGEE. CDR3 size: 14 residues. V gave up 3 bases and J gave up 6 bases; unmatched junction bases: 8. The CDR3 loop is CASSYGQGGVEQYF. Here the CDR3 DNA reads TGTGCCAGCAGCTACGGACAGGGAGGAGTCGAGCAGTACTTC.

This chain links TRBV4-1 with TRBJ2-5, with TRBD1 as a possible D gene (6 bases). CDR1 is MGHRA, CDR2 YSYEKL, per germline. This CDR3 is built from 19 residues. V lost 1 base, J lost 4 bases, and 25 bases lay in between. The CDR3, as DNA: TGCGCCAGCAGCCAAGCCCCCATCTTAAGTGCAGGGGAGTCAGAGACCCAGTACTTC. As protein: CASSQAPILSAGESETQYF.

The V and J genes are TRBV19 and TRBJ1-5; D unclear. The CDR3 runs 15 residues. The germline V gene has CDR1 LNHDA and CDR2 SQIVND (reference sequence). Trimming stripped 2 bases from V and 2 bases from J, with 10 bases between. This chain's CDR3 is CASSIWGRGNQPQHF. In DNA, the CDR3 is TGTGCCAGTAGTATATGGGGTCGGGGCAATCAGCCCCAGCATTTT.

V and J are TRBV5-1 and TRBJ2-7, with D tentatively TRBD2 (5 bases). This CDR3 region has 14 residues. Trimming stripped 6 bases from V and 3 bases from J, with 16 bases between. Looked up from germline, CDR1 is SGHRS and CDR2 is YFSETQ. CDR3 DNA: TGCGCCAGCAAGGGAACTAGGTCGGGCTACGAGCAGTACTTC. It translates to CASKGTRSGYEQYF.

CDR3 sequence reads: CASSLYGGSGRRQETQYF. CDR3 nucleotide sequence: TGCGCCAGCAGCTTGTATGGTGGTAGCGGGAGGAGGCAAGAGACCCAGTACTTC. The chain uses TRBV5-1 and TRBJ2-5, with 10 bases identical to TRBD2. V was pared by 1 base and J by 2 bases, with 11 bases of the junction left unmatched. Germline V gene lookup returns CDR1 SGHRS and CDR2 YFSETQ. This CDR3 is built from 18 residues. Based on the CDR3 plus reference TRBV5-1 and TRBJ2-5, the full variable domain is KAGVTQTPRYLIKTRGQQVTLSCSPISGHRSVSWYQQTPGQGLQFLFEYFSETQRNKGNFPGRFSGRQFSNSRSEMNVSTLELGDSALYLCASSLYGGSGRRQETQYFGPGTRLLVL.

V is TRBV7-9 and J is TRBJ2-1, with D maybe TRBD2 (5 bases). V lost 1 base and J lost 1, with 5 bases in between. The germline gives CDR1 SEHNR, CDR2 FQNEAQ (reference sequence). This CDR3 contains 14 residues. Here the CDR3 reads CASSLGESYNEQFF. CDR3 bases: TGTGCCAGCAGCTTAGGGGAGTCCTACAATGAGCAGTTCTTC. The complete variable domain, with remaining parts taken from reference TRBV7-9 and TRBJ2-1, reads DTGVSQNPRHKITKRGQNVTFRCDPISEHNRLYWYRQTLGQGPEFLTYFQNEAQLEKSRLLSDRFSAERPKGSFSTLEIQRTEQGDSAMYLCASSLGESYNEQFFGPGTRLTVL.